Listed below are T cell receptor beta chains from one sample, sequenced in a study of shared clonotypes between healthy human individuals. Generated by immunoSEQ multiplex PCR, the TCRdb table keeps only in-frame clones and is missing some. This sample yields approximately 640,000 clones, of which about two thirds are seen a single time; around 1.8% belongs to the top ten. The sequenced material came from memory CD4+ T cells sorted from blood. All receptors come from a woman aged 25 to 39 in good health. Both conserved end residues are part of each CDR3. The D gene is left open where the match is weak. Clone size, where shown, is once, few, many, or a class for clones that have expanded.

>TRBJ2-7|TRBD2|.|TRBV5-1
CASSTGLAKEQYF
TGCGCCAGCAGCACGGGACTAGCGAAGGAGCAGTACTTC
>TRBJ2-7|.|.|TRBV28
CASQSGTSSYEQYF
TGTGCCAGCCAATCGGGCACAAGCTCCTACGAGCAGTACTTC
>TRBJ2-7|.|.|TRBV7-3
CASSGNHPGNEQYF
TGTGCCAGCAGCGGGAATCACCCAGGGAACGAGCAGTACTTC
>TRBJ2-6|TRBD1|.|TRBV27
CASSPRGSGANVLTF
TGTGCCAGCAGTCCCAGGGGGTCTGGGGCCAACGTCCTGACTTTC
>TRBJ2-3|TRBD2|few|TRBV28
CASSFSGLARGGGTDTQYF
TGTGCCAGCAGTTTCTCCGGACTAGCGAGGGGCGGGGGCACAGATACGCAGTATTTT
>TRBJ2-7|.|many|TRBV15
CATSREEASYEQYF
TGTGCCACCAGCAGAGAGGAGGCCTCCTACGAGCAGTACTTC
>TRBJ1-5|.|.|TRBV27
CASSPRQWNQPQHF
TGTGCCAGCAGTCCCAGACAGTGGAATCAGCCCCAGCATTTT
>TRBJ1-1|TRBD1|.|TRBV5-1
CASSDRGRTEAFF
TGCGCCAGCAGCGACAGGGGGCGGACTGAAGCTTTCTTT
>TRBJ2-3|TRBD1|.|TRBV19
CASSEGQGVWGTQYF
TGTGCCAGTAGCGAAGGACAGGGGGTTTGGGGTACGCAGTATTTT
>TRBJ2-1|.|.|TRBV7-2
CASSLGALTYNEQFF
TGTGCCAGCAGCTTAGGCGCACTAACCTACAATGAGCAGTTCTTC
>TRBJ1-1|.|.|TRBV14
CASSHLGGNTEAFF
TGTGCCAGCAGCCACCTCGGGGGGAACACTGAAGCTTTCTTT
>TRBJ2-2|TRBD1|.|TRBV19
CASIDEGARNTGELFF
TGTGCCAGTATCGATGAGGGGGCCAGGAACACCGGGGAGCTGTTTTTT
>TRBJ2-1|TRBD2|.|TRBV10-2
CASSDLSGSRYEQFF
TGCGCCAGCAGTGATTTGAGCGGGAGTAGGTATGAGCAGTTCTTC
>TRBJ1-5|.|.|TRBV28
CASSGYLWVEGNQPQHF
TGTGCCAGCAGTGGATACCTTTGGGTTGAGGGCAATCAGCCCCAGCATTTT
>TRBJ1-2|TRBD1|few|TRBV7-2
CASSPYLTGEGYTF
TGTGCCAGCAGCCCGTACCTGACAGGGGAAGGCTACACCTTC
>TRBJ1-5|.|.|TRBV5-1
CASSPMPGGNQPQHF
TGCGCCAGCAGCCCGATGCCAGGGGGCAATCAGCCCCAGCATTTT
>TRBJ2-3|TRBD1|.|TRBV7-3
CASSLMGQGYREEKGDTQYF
TGTGCCAGCAGCTTAATGGGACAGGGATACCGGGAGGAAAAGGGAGATACGCAGTATTTT
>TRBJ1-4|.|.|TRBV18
CASSPRVRLDNEKLFF
TGTGCCAGCTCACCCAGGGTGCGGTTAGATAATGAAAAACTGTTTTTT
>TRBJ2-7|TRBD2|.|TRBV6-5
CASSYRWGLAGGEQYF
TGTGCCAGCAGTTACAGGTGGGGACTAGCGGGAGGCGAGCAGTACTTC
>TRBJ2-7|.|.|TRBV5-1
CASSRGRDSHEQYF
TGCGCCAGCAGCCGGGGGCGGGATAGTCACGAGCAGTACTTC
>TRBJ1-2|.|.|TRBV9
CASSVEADTYGYTF
TGTGCCAGCAGCGTAGAGGCAGATACCTATGGCTACACCTTC
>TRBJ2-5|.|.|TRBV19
CASSMPRGAFQETQYF
TGTGCCAGTAGTATGCCCCGCGGGGCCTTCCAAGAGACCCAGTACTTC
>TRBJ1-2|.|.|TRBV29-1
CSVEKSRNYGYTF
TGCAGCGTTGAGAAGTCCAGGAACTATGGCTACACCTTC
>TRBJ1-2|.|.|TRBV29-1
CSVEGLPRHKGKTTQNYGYTF
TGCAGCGTTGAGGGGCTTCCAAGGCACAAGGGAAAGACTACCCAGAACTATGGCTACACCTTC
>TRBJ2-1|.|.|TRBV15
CATSEAGGGIYNEQFF
TGTGCCACCAGCGAGGCCGGGGGCGGAATCTACAATGAGCAGTTCTTC
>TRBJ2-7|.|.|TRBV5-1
CASRSWVQSYEQYF
TGCGCCAGCAGGAGTTGGGTTCAGTCTTACGAGCAGTACTTC
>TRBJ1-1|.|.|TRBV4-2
CASSQEGGYNTEAFF
TGTGCCAGCAGCCAAGAAGGGGGGTATAACACTGAAGCTTTCTTT
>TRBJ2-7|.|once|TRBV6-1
CASSPAREQYF
TGTGCCAGCAGTCCCGCCCGCGAGCAGTACTTC
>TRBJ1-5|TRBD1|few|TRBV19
CASSIGPGGLPQHF
TGTGCCAGTAGTATAGGGCCAGGGGGCTTGCCCCAGCATTTT
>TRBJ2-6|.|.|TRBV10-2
CASSGLMVGLSGANVLTF
TGCGCCAGCAGTGGACTGATGGTTGGTCTATCCGGGGCCAACGTCCTGACTTTC
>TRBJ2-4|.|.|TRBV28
CASSLGGTKNIQYF
TGTGCCAGCAGTTTAGGGGGAACCAAAAACATTCAGTACTTC
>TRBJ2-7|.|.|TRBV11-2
CASSLAGSSYEQYF
TGTGCCAGCAGCTTAGCAGGGAGCTCCTACGAGCAGTACTTC
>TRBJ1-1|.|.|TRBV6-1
CASRPRGNTEAFF
TGTGCCAGCAGGCCCCGGGGGAACACTGAAGCTTTCTTT
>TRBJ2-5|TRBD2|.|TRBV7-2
CASSSRTSRQETQYF
TGTGCCAGCAGCTCACGGACTAGCCGGCAAGAGACCCAGTACTTC
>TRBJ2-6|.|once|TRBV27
CASSRRAVSSGANVLTF
TGTGCCAGCAGTCGTCGAGCGGTGAGCTCTGGGGCCAACGTCCTGACTTTC
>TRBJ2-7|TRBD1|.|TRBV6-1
CASSEGQLGIAYEQYF
TGTGCCAGCAGTGAGGGACAGTTGGGGATCGCCTACGAGCAGTACTTC
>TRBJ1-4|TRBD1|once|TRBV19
CASTQGQGREKLFF
TGTGCCAGTACCCAAGGACAGGGGAGGGAAAAACTGTTTTTT
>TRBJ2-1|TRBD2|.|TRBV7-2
CASSRLAEYSYNEQFF
TGTGCCAGCAGCCGGCTAGCGGAATACTCCTACAATGAGCAGTTCTTC
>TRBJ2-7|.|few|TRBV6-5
CASSYSRTLTYEQYF
TGTGCCAGCAGTTACTCCAGGACGTTAACCTACGAGCAGTACTTC
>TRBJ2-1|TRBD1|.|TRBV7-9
CASSLGQGWYEQFF
TGTGCCAGCAGCCTGGGACAGGGCTGGTATGAGCAGTTCTTC
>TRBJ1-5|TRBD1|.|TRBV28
CASSLSGTGVNQPQHF
TGTGCCAGCAGTTTATCCGGGACAGGGGTAAATCAGCCCCAGCATTTT
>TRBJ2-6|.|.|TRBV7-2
CASSPRGAGANVLTF
TGTGCCAGCAGTCCGAGGGGGGCTGGGGCCAACGTCCTGACTTTC
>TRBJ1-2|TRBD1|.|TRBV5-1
CASSFQGDYGYTF
TGCGCCAGCAGCTTTCAGGGGGACTATGGCTACACCTTC
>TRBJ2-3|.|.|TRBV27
CASRKRERVRADTQYF
TGTGCCAGCAGGAAGAGGGAGAGGGTCAGGGCAGATACGCAGTATTTT
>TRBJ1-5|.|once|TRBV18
CASSRGRTQPQHF
TGTGCCAGCTCACGGGGTCGAACCCAGCCCCAGCATTTT
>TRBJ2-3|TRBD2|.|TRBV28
CASSFRLAGYTDTQYF
TGTGCCAGCAGTTTCAGACTAGCGGGTTACACAGATACGCAGTATTTT
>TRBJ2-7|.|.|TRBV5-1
CASSLQEKNYEQYF
TGCGCCAGCAGCTTACAGGAAAAGAACTACGAGCAGTACTTC
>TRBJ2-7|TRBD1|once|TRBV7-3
CASSLKRDSYEQYF
TGTGCCAGCAGCCTGAAACGGGACAGCTACGAGCAGTACTTC